Presented here are 26 T cell receptor beta chains from one specimen sequenced in a study of radiation and T cells in renal cell carcinoma. Treatment meaning: treatment-naive control, cytoreductive nephrectomy. Clones were sequenced by immunoSEQ multiplex PCR, and TCRdb holds only the in-frame ones, with some missing. Among about 15,000 clones listed, approximately 60% were seen once. Sequencing used tumor tissue, obtained from a patient whose treatment was nephrectomy without radiotherapy. The receptors stem from a man aged 60 to 75 with renal cell carcinoma.

A few counts support this clone. V is TRBV5-4 and J is TRBJ2-5; TRBD2 agrees at 12 bases. This CDR3 spans 17 amino acids. Losses at the gene ends were 1 base for V and 1 base for J; bases not matched to a gene: 5. The germline V gene encodes CDR1 SGHNT and CDR2 YYREEE (reference sequence). The CDR3 sequence is CASSLRRTSGIQETQYF. The CDR3 DNA reads TGTGCCAGCAGCTTGAGGCGGACTAGCGGGATCCAAGAGACCCAGTACTTC. Based on the CDR3 plus reference TRBV5-4 and TRBJ2-5, the full variable domain is ETGVTQSPTHLIKTRGQQVTLRCSSQSGHNTVSWYQQALGQGPQFIFQYYREEENGRGNFPPRFSGLQFPNYSSELNVNALELDDSALYLCASSLRRTSGIQETQYFGPGTRLLVL.

A few counts support this clone. The rearrangement links TRBV14 to TRBJ1-2; D uncertain. CDR3 length equals 15 residues. Trimming stripped 1 base from V and 5 bases from J, with 14 bases between. Germline V gene sequence: CDR1 SGHDN, CDR2 FVKESK. The CDR3 nucleotides read TGTGCCAGCAGCCAAGTAAATAACCCGGGGTATGGCTACACCTTC. The encoded protein is CASSQVNNPGYGYTF.

V and J are TRBV6-5 and TRBJ2-1, with a possible D match to TRBD2 (6 bases). This CDR3 contains 13 residues. V lost 5 bases, J lost 6 bases, and 11 bases lay in between. Per germline, CDR1 MNHEY and CDR2 SVGAGI. The CDR3 DNA follows: TGTGCCAGCAGTCAGACTAGAAGCAATGAGCAGTTCTTC. This translates into CASSQTRSNEQFF.

This clone showed up just a few times. The genes are TRBV12-1 and TRBJ1-5. TRBV12-1 is marked as a pseudogene. The CDR3 loop spans 15 amino acids. CDR3: CASSRPGQENQPQHF. CDR3 bases: TGTGCCAGCAGCCGACCGGGCCAGGAGAATCAGCCCCAGCATTTT.

The V and J genes are TRBV5-4 and TRBJ1-2; 10 bases map to TRBD1. Germline V gene data show CDR1 as SGHNT and CDR2 as YYREEE (reference sequence). With V trimmed by 3 bases and J by 0 bases, 2 bases remained unmatched. The length of the CDR3 is 15 residues. The CDR3 protein is CASSWDRGANYGYTF. The DNA of the CDR3 is TGTGCCAGCAGCTGGGACAGGGGAGCTAACTATGGCTACACCTTC.

There are a few counts of this clone. The rearrangement links TRBV25-1 to TRBJ2-5; D possibly uses TRBD1 or TRBD2 (5 bases each). Germline V gives CDR1 MGHDK, CDR2 SYGVNS. CDR3 length: 17 residues. With 3 bases removed from V and 3 bases from J, the gap between germline ends came to 20 bases. The CDR3 here is CASSDGNGGLGEETQYF. As DNA, the CDR3 is TGTGCCAGCAGTGATGGGAATGGGGGTCTGGGTGAAGAGACCCAGTACTTC.

The sample holds a few counts of this clone. The sample holds other DNA sequences that translate to the same CDR3. The chain employs TRBV28 and TRBJ1-5; D not certain. Trimming stripped 3 bases from V and 6 bases from J, with 6 bases between. The CDR3 has 12 amino acids. Germline V lookup: CDR1 MDHEN, CDR2 SYDVKM. This CDR3 reads CASSLRGQPQHF. CDR3 DNA: TGTGCCAGCAGTTTGCGTGGTCAGCCCCAGCATTTT.

CDR3 nucleotide sequence: TGTGCCAGCACCGATGCCAGCCCTAACTATGGCTACACCTTC. Residues: CASTDASPNYGYTF. The rearrangement links TRBV16 to TRBJ1-2; no firm D call. This CDR3 is 14 amino acids long. The germline CDR1 and CDR2 sequences are KGHSY and FQNENV. V was trimmed by 7 bases and J by 0 bases, leaving 12 bases between them. The whole variable domain, filled in from reference TRBV16 and TRBJ1-2, reads GEEVAQTPKHLVRGEGQKAKLYCAPIKGHSYVFWYQQVLKNEFKFLISFQNENVFDETGMPKERFSAKCLPNSPCSLEIQATKLEDSAVYFCASTDASPNYGYTFGSGTRLTVV.

The chain employs TRBV5-1 and TRBJ1-3; unclear D gene. The CDR3 runs 14 residues. The V and J ends lost 4 bases and 0 bases respectively, with 8 bases between them. Germline lookup yields CDR1 SGHRS and CDR2 YFSETQ. CDR3 loop: CASSVGSSGNTIYF. The CDR3 nucleotides read TGCGCCAGCAGCGTGGGATCCTCTGGAAACACCATATATTTT.

J is TRBJ1-2 and V is TRBV25-1; 7 bases align to TRBD1. Unmatched junction bases numbered 8, after V lost 3 bases and J lost 4 bases. The CDR3 is 15 amino acids. Germline CDR1 MGHDK, CDR2 SYGVNS. CDR3 bases: TGTGCCAGCAGTGATCTCGGACAGGCGATCTATGGCTACACCTTC. The encoded protein is CASSDLGQAIYGYTF.

This sequence joins TRBV5-1 and TRBJ2-5, with a possible D match to TRBD2 (6 bases). V was shortened by 0 bases and J by 2 bases, with 8 bases between the two germline ends. CDR3 length: 14 amino acids. Germline V CDR1 and CDR2: SGHRS, YFSETQ. The CDR3: CASSLVGRQETQYF. The DNA of the CDR3 is TGCGCCAGCAGCTTGGTAGGGAGGCAAGAGACCCAGTACTTC. The whole variable domain, remainder taken from reference TRBV5-1 and TRBJ2-5, is KAGVTQTPRYLIKTRGQQVTLSCSPISGHRSVSWYQQTPGQGLQFLFEYFSETQRNKGNFPGRFSGRQFSNSRSEMNVSTLELGDSALYLCASSLVGRQETQYFGPGTRLLVL.

This clone appeared a few times. V usage is TRBV2 and J usage is TRBJ1-2; D gene unclear. Germline CDR1 and CDR2: SNHLY and FYNNEI. The CDR3 totals 15 residues. Trimming left V 4 bases short and J 1 base short, with 13 bases between. The CDR3 DNA follows: TGTGCCAGCAGTGTTTTTCAAAAGGATAACTATGGCTACACCTTC. Amino acids: CASSVFQKDNYGYTF.

The rearrangement uses TRBV29-1 and TRBJ1-2; D is uncertain. CDR1 is SQVTM and CDR2 is ANQGSEA in the germline V gene. This CDR3 has 11 residues. Trimming removed 5 bases at V and 7 bases at J, with 11 bases between. As DNA, the CDR3 is TGCAGCGTTATCCCCCCCACTGGCTACACCTTC. Amino acids: CSVIPPTGYTF.

The J gene is TRBJ2-6, the V gene TRBV27; D is undetermined. The CDR3 runs 16 residues. With 1 base removed from V and 0 bases from J, the gap between germline ends came to 7 bases. The germline V gene encodes CDR1 MNHEY and CDR2 SMNVEV (reference sequence). The CDR3 region has the DNA TGTGCCAGCAGTTTATATTCCCGCTCTGGGGCCAACGTCCTGACTTTC. Translating gives CASSLYSRSGANVLTF.

This sequence joins TRBV6-6 and TRBJ1-1, with 7 nucleotides matching TRBD1. Germline values: CDR1 MNHNY, CDR2 SVGAGI (reference sequence). The CDR3 contains 14 residues. V shed 5 bases, J shed 3 bases, and the junction held 6 bases outside the gene matches. The chain's CDR3 is CASSLRGRDTEAFF. The CDR3 DNA is TGTGCCAGCAGTCTAAGGGGGCGCGACACTGAAGCTTTCTTT.

The J gene is TRBJ2-2, the V gene TRBV19; 12 bases are shared with TRBD2. The V segment lost 6 bases and the J segment 5 bases; nucleotides outside the gene matches: 13. This CDR3 comprises 18 residues. CDR1 and CDR2 from the germline V gene are LNHDA and SQIVND (reference sequence). The CDR3 spells CASRDPSGRASGTGELFF. In nucleotides, the CDR3 is TGTGCCAGTAGGGATCCTAGCGGGAGGGCCTCGGGAACCGGGGAGCTGTTTTTT.

The rearrangement joins TRBV15 to TRBJ1-5; a possible D gene is TRBD1 (5 bases). V dropped 5 bases and J dropped 0 bases, with 23 bases sitting between them. This CDR3 has 19 amino acids. The germline V gene has CDR1 LNHNV and CDR2 YYDKDF (reference sequence). The CDR3 region is CATSHPRLGAGDSNQPQHF. CDR3 coding DNA: TGTGCCACCAGCCACCCCCGTCTCGGGGCTGGGGATAGCAATCAGCCCCAGCATTTT.

The rearrangement links TRBV5-5 to TRBJ2-7; the D gene is possibly TRBD1 (5 bases). This CDR3 spans 12 amino acids. Germline V CDR1 and CDR2: SGHKS, YYEKEE (reference sequence). V was cut by 4 bases and J by 5 bases, with 10 bases left in between. CDR3 DNA sequence: TGTGCCAGCAGCACCAGGGTGGACGAGCAGTACTTC. It yields the protein CASSTRVDEQYF.

The genes are TRBV6-5 and TRBJ2-5; TRBD1 matches 7 bases. CDR1 and CDR2 (germline): MNHEY, SVGAGI. The CDR3 is made up of 14 amino acids. The ends lost 6 bases at V and 2 bases at J; junction bases unmatched: 6. This chain's CDR3 is CASRRTGWQETQYF. The CDR3 bases are TGTGCCAGCAGGCGGACAGGTTGGCAAGAGACCCAGTACTTC.

This chain links TRBV2 with TRBJ2-5; D remains ambiguous. CDR3 length equals 13 residues. Per the germline V gene, CDR1 is SNHLY and CDR2 is FYNNEI. The V gene lost 7 bases and the J gene lost 0 bases, with 9 bases spanning the gap. CDR3 residues: CASTNQDQETQYF. The CDR3 DNA follows: TGTGCCAGCACGAACCAGGACCAAGAGACCCAGTACTTC. The full variable domain, its missing parts supplied by reference TRBV2 and TRBJ2-5, is EPEVTQTPSHQVTQMGQEVILRCVPISNHLYFYWYRQILGQKVEFLVSFYNNEISEKSEIFDDQFSVERPDGSNFTLKIRSTKLEDSAMYFCASTNQDQETQYFGPGTRLLVL.

The chain employs TRBV4-1 and TRBJ2-7, with 9 bases identical to TRBD2. V gave up 3 bases and J gave up 2 bases; unmatched junction bases: 20. This CDR3 has 20 residues. The germline V gene encodes CDR1 MGHRA and CDR2 YSYEKL. The CDR3 DNA follows: TGCGCCAGCAGCCACCTCCCTTCAGGGGCTCTAGCGGGGACTACCTACGAGCAGTACTTC. Protein: CASSHLPSGALAGTTYEQYF.

J is TRBJ2-7 and V is TRBV2; D call uncertain. Trimming removed 6 bases from V and 2 bases from J, with 11 bases in between. Germline loops: CDR1 SNHLY, CDR2 FYNNEI. The CDR3 runs to 13 residues. The CDR3 DNA follows: TGTGCCAGCAGCCTACGGTCCACCTACGAGCAGTACTTC. Amino acids: CASSLRSTYEQYF.

This chain uses TRBV7-2 with TRBJ2-5; D may be TRBD1 (5 bases). Germline V gene lookup returns CDR1 SGHTA and CDR2 FQGNSA. V shed 4 bases and J shed 5 bases, with 11 bases lying between them. CDR3 size: 13 residues. The DNA for the CDR3 is TGTGCCAGCAGCTCCCAGGGTCGGGAGACCCAGTACTTC. Its protein is CASSSQGRETQYF.

The chain has TRBV27 and TRBJ2-7; no clear D. Trimming pared 2 bases from V and 4 bases from J, leaving 9 bases between. CDR3 size: 13 residues. Germline V lookup: CDR1 MNHEY, CDR2 SMNVEV (reference sequence). In DNA, the CDR3 is TGTGCCAGCAGTTTAGACCCAAAATACGAGCAGTACTTC. Translating it yields CASSLDPKYEQYF.

In this sample, this clone turned up a few times. The chain couples TRBV10-3 to TRBJ2-3; 10 nucleotides line up with TRBD1. CDR1 is ENHRY and CDR2 is SYGVKD in the germline V gene. This CDR3 has 15 amino acids. J lost 6 bases, V lost 4 bases, and 7 bases had no gene match. CDR3 loop: CAISGRDRGTDTQYF. CDR3 coding DNA: TGTGCCATCAGTGGCCGGGACAGGGGAACGGATACGCAGTATTTT.

The V gene is TRBV2, the J gene TRBJ2-1; D gene ambiguous. Germline values: CDR1 SNHLY, CDR2 FYNNEI. Trimming removed 7 bases from V and 6 bases from J, with 16 bases in between. The CDR3 sequence is 14 residues long. DNA of the CDR3: TGTGCCAGCACGACATCTCAGGCCCGCAATGAGCAGTTCTTC. It yields the protein CASTTSQARNEQFF.